This T cell receptor beta chain came from a study of T cells in Graves' hyperthyroidism and ophthalmopathy. Overall study results and limits: The majority of expanded thyroid clonotypes above 0.001 also appeared in blood.

The CDR3 is 16 residues long. Per germline, CDR1 MNHEY and CDR2 SVGEGT. Trimming took 7 bases from V and 5 from J, leaving 23 bases between them. The PBMCs had their origin in about 9.7 ml of fresh peripheral blood. Ten or more counts support this clonotype. Its antigen is currently unknown. RNA transcripts yielded amplified TCR beta CDR3 regions. The TCR CDR3 was amplified in a first-round RT-PCR using the HTBI primer set. TCRdb called the multiplex PCR reads again in MiXCR, with one record for every CDR3 protein. The sample yields fewer than 850,000 distinct CDR3 sequences, roughly 17% seen once. The genes are TRBV6-2 or TRBV6-3 and TRBJ1-2; D is perhaps TRBD1 (5 bases). The receptor comes from a man aged 45 to 65 with Graves' hyperthyroidism. Input material: blood. The CDR3 coding sequence is TGTGCCAGCAACCAACCTTACCGTGAAGGGGAATATGGCTACACCTTC. Translating gives CASNQPYREGEYGYTF.